The clone carrying this T cell receptor beta chain was seen repeatedly, ten times or more. Its antigen is unknown. TCRdb reprocessed the RACE reads with MiXCR, giving one entry per CDR3 protein. The table lists approximately 350,000 distinct CDR3 sequences, around 6.9% of them singletons. Time point indicated: patch test 1, 2 weeks after DPC sensitization. The sample's treatment: therapeutic diphenylcyclopropenone sensitization with weekly scalp DPC. The data originate from a study of human T cells and chemical hapten exposure. Study background: Per-sample TCR yields varied mainly from small pooled library volume differences. Study outcomes and limitations: The number of TCRs over 1 in 1000 frequency stayed unchanged after DPC.

The CDR3 runs to 16 residues. V gave up 5 bases and J gave up 4 bases, with 19 bases separating them. Germline values: CDR1 SGHVS, CDR2 FNYEAQ. The chain carries TRBV7-6 and TRBJ2-3; D possibly corresponds to TRBD2 (5 bases). The specimen comprised whole blood, sampled in connection with sensitization to the hapten diphenylcyclopropenone (DPC). The sequence came from a woman aged 18-30 years with alopecia areata. Some clones in this sample may be carry-over from other donors' samples. The CDR3 sequence: CASSALAPRMADTQYF. CDR3 DNA: TGTGCCAGCAGCGCCTTAGCGCCCAGGATGGCAGATACGCAGTATTTT.